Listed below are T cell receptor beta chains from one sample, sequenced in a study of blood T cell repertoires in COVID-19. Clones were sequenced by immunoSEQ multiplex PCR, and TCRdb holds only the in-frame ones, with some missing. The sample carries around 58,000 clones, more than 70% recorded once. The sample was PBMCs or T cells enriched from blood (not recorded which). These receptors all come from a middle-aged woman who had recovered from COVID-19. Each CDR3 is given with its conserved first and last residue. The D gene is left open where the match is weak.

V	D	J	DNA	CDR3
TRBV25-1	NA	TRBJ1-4	TGTGCCAGCAGTGAATACTTCAGGGAGGATGAAAAACTGTTTTTT	CASSEYFREDEKLFF
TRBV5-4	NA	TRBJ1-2	TGTGCCAGCAGGGGGGACTCTGGGGACTATGGCTACACCTTC	CASRGDSGDYGYTF
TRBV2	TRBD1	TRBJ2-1	TGTGCCAGCAATTTGGACAGGAGCTCCTACAATGAGCAGTTCTTC	CASNLDRSSYNEQFF
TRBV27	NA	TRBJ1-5	TGTGCCAGCAGTACAATACAGGGAAACAATCAGCCCCAGCATTTT	CASSTIQGNNQPQHF
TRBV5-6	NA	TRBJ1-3	TGTGCCAGCAGCTTCAGGACAGTCTCTGGAAACACCATATATTTT	CASSFRTVSGNTIYF
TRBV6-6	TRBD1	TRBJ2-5	TGTGCCAGCAGTTTGGACAGGGGAGAGACCCAGTACTTC	CASSLDRGETQYF
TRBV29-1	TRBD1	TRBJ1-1	TGCAGCGTTGAAGCAGGGGGAAACACTGAAGCTTTCTTT	CSVEAGGNTEAFF
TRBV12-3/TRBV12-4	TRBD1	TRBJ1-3	TGTGCCAGCAGCCAGGGGGGAGGAAACACCATATATTTT	CASSQGGGNTIYF
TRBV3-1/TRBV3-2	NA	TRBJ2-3	TGTGCCAGCAGCCAAGTCCAGGGATTAGATACGCAGTATTTT	CASSQVQGLDTQYF
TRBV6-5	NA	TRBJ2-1	TGTGCCAGCAGTATCGGGGTACACAATGAGCAGTTCTTC	CASSIGVHNEQFF